Shown below are 32 T cell receptor beta chains from a single sample sequenced in a study of T cells in Graves' hyperthyroidism and ophthalmopathy. RNA transcripts served as the template for amplifying TCR beta CDR3 regions. The TCR CDR3 was amplified in a first-round RT-PCR using the HTBI primer set. TCRdb reprocessed the multiplex PCR reads with MiXCR, giving one entry per CDR3 protein. This table holds about 420,000 distinct CDR3 sequences, 15% to 17% found once. Sequenced material: blood. These receptors came from a woman younger than 30 with Graves' hyperthyroidism.

This clonotype was seen at least ten times. The CDR3 reads CASSFPGGGQPQHF. The CDR3 DNA is TGTGCCAGCAGTTTCCCAGGGGGTGGTCAGCCCCAGCATTTT. This chain joins TRBV28 and TRBJ1-5; 7 bases line up with TRBD1. There are 14 residues in the CDR3. Germline V CDR1 and CDR2: MDHEN, SYDVKM. V dropped 3 bases and J dropped 6; count of bases not matched to a gene: 5.

The chain couples TRBV5-4 to TRBJ2-1; 11 bases agree with TRBD1. V lost 4 bases, J lost 6 bases, and 6 bases stayed unmatched. Germline V lookup: CDR1 SGHNT, CDR2 YYREEE (reference sequence). This CDR3 contains 15 residues. CDR3 nucleotide sequence: TGTGCCAGCAGCCCCGGGACAGGGGGGGGCAATGAGCAGTTCTTC. It translates to CASSPGTGGGNEQFF.

This clonotype was seen repeatedly, ten times or more. The V gene is TRBV7-8, the J gene TRBJ1-1; D remains unclear. Germline V gives CDR1 SGHVS, CDR2 FQNEAQ. The CDR3 has 14 residues. V lost 5 bases and J lost 4, with 14 bases in between. The CDR3 sequence: CASSAPAGGTEAFF. The DNA of the CDR3 is TGTGCCAGCAGCGCGCCGGCCGGAGGCACTGAAGCTTTCTTT.

This clonotype occurred many times. Here the CDR3 reads CASSLEGGNEAFF. The CDR3 bases are TGTGCCAGCAGCTTAGAAGGGGGCAATGAAGCTTTCTTT. V gene TRBV7-8 combines with J gene TRBJ1-1; TRBD1 aligns across 7 bases. This CDR3 has 13 amino acids. With 1 base clipped from V and 7 bases from J, the junction kept 3 bases outside the gene matches. Germline V gene lookup returns CDR1 SGHVS and CDR2 FQNEAQ.

This clonotype was found many times. The CDR3 is CASSHGLAGELFF. The CDR3 nucleotides are TGTGCCAGCAGCCACGGACTAGCGGGGGAGCTGTTTTTT. The rearrangement joins TRBV6-2 or TRBV6-3 to TRBJ2-2; 9 positions match TRBD2. The junction had 4 bases not matched to a gene; V was cut back by 6 bases and J by 8 bases. This CDR3 region has 13 residues. The germline CDR1 and CDR2 sequences are MNHEY and SVGEGT.

The chain employs TRBV20-1 and TRBJ2-1; D is perhaps TRBD2 (5 bases). Trimming shortened V by 5 bases and J by 8 bases, and 16 bases separated the two germline ends. The germline V gene has CDR1 DFQATT and CDR2 SNEGSKA (reference sequence). The CDR3 spans 13 residues. CDR3 in DNA: TGCAGTGCTCCTGCGAGAGGGTTCGATGAGCAGTTCTTC. It translates to CSAPARGFDEQFF.

The rearrangement joins TRBV27 to TRBJ1-5; D unclear. This CDR3 is 13 amino acids long. V dropped 5 bases and J dropped 6 bases, with 11 bases sitting between them. In germline, CDR1 is MNHEY, CDR2 SMNVEV (reference sequence). CDR3 nucleotide sequence: TGTGCCAGCAGTCCATGGTCCGGTCAGCCCCAGCATTTT. Translating gives CASSPWSGQPQHF.

V and J are TRBV19 and TRBJ1-2, with TRBD1 as a possible D gene (6 bases). CDR1 LNHDA and CDR2 SQIVND come from the germline V gene (reference sequence). Trimming pared 8 bases from V and 2 bases from J, leaving 15 bases between. This CDR3 region has 14 residues. The chain's CDR3 is CASHTMTGNYGYTF. CDR3 nucleotide sequence: TGTGCCAGTCACACTATGACAGGCAACTATGGCTACACCTTC.

This clonotype has ten or more counts. V gene TRBV28 combines with J gene TRBJ2-7, with D maybe TRBD2 (7 bases). Germline CDR1 MDHEN, CDR2 SYDVKM. V gave up 1 base and J gave up 2 bases, with 15 bases separating them. CDR3 length: 16 residues. The CDR3 sequence: CASSLFPRGPAYEQYF. The CDR3 DNA reads as TGTGCCAGCAGTTTATTCCCGCGGGGGCCTGCCTACGAGCAGTACTTC.

On this clonotype itself: Just one base apart from a much larger clone, this may be a read error. CDR3 loop: CSARGWDVTGEFF. CDR3 coding DNA: TGCAGTGCTAGAGGTTGGGACGTAACGGGGGAGTTCTTC. The gene calls are TRBV20-1 and TRBJ2-1; D possibly corresponds to TRBD2 (6 bases). This CDR3 region has 13 residues. Germline assignment: CDR1 DFQATT and CDR2 SNEGSKA (reference sequence). V dropped 1 base and J dropped 14 bases, with 18 bases sitting between them.

This clonotype was counted at least ten times. The genes are TRBV6-1 and TRBJ1-4; 7 bases line up with TRBD1. V shed 10 bases and J 4 bases; nucleotides not matched to a gene: 12. CDR1 and CDR2 from the germline V gene are MNHNS and SASEGT. The CDR3 has 15 residues. Here the CDR3 DNA reads TGTGCCACCTCCACCTCCGGGACAGTTAATGAAAAACTGTTTTTT. Translated, it gives CATSTSGTVNEKLFF.

The chain carries TRBV4-1 and TRBJ2-2; 7 bases align to TRBD2. The CDR3 is 15 residues long. Unmatched junction bases numbered 6, after V lost 6 bases and J lost 2 bases. Germline assignment: CDR1 MGHRA and CDR2 YSYEKL. The CDR3 sequence: CASRLLARNTGELFF. CDR3 in DNA: TGCGCCAGCAGACTACTAGCGCGAAACACCGGGGAGCTGTTTTTT.

The chain carries TRBV20-1 and TRBJ1-3; tentatively, D is TRBD1 (5 bases). Trimming shortened V by 5 bases and J by 4 bases, and 21 bases separated the two germline ends. Germline CDR1 reads DFQATT; CDR2 reads SNEGSKA (reference sequence). The CDR3 is 16 amino acids. The CDR3 DNA sequence: TGCAGTGCTTCCTTCTCTACGGGACTTTGGGGAAACACCATATATTTT. Protein sequence: CSASFSTGLWGNTIYF.

The gene calls are TRBV28 and TRBJ2-3; 9 nucleotides match TRBD2. This CDR3 region has 17 residues. Germline V gene sequence: CDR1 MDHEN, CDR2 SYDVKM. Germline trimming cut 8 bases from V and 1 base from J; bases unmatched to any gene: 13. The CDR3 spells CASRVNPGLAGTDTQYF. CDR3 nucleotide sequence: TGTGCCAGCCGCGTTAACCCGGGACTAGCTGGCACAGATACGCAGTATTTT. Supplemented by reference TRBV28 and TRBJ2-3, the full variable domain reads DVKVTQSSRYLVKRTGEKVFLECVQDMDHENMFWYRQDPGLGLRLIYFSYDVKMKEKGDIPEGYSVSREKKERFSLILESASTNQTSMYLCASRVNPGLAGTDTQYFGPGTRLTVL.

This clonotype was seen at least ten times. The rearrangement joins TRBV7-2 to TRBJ2-1; 7 nucleotides match TRBD1. CDR3 length: 15 amino acids. Germline CDR1 is SGHTA and CDR2 is FQGNSA. V lost 2 bases and J lost 2; bases outside the gene matches: 3. The CDR3 coding sequence is TGTGCCAGCAGCTTAAGGACAGGAACCTACAATGAGCAGTTCTTC. Protein: CASSLRTGTYNEQFF.

This clonotype was seen ten or more times. J is TRBJ1-1 and V is TRBV11-2; D is uncertain. The CDR3 length is 12 residues. CDR1 and CDR2 from the germline V gene are SGHAT and FQNNGV. V was clipped by 2 bases and J by 5 bases, with 6 bases between them. CDR3 sequence reads: CASSLLRTEAFF. In DNA, the CDR3 is TGTGCCAGCAGCTTATTAAGAACTGAAGCTTTCTTT. The full variable domain, with the rest looked up from reference TRBV11-2 and TRBJ1-1, is EAGVAQSPRYKIIEKRQSVAFWCNPISGHATLYWYQQILGQGPKLLIQFQNNGVVDDSQLPKDRFSAERLKGVDSTLKIQPAKLEDSAVYLCASSLLRTEAFFGQGTRLTVV.

The chain links TRBV18 to TRBJ1-3; D is unclear. V lost 4 bases and J 0 bases, leaving 10 bases between the germline ends. The CDR3 contains 15 residues. Germline CDR1 KGHSH, CDR2 LQKENI. CDR3 protein: CASSQVTASGNTIYF. Written as DNA, the CDR3 is TGTGCCAGCTCACAGGTTACAGCCTCTGGAAACACCATATATTTT.

This clonotype was seen ten or more times. V is TRBV7-9 and J is TRBJ1-4, with D tentatively TRBD1 (6 bases). Trimming shortened V by 5 bases and J by 8 bases, and 15 bases separated the two germline ends. The CDR3 spans 14 residues. Germline V CDR1 and CDR2: SEHNR, FQNEAQ (reference sequence). The CDR3 nucleotides read TGTGCCAGCAGCCCCTATCAGGGGTACGAAAAACTGTTTTTT. It is translated as CASSPYQGYEKLFF.

The chain joins TRBV27 to TRBJ2-7, with TRBD1 matching 9 bases. The CDR3 covers 14 residues. Germline V lookup: CDR1 MNHEY, CDR2 SMNVEV (reference sequence). The ends lost 5 bases at V and 6 bases at J; junction bases unmatched: 8. The CDR3 DNA reads TGTGCCAGCAGTGCCGGGACAGGGAGTAGCGAGCAGTACTTC. It yields the protein CASSAGTGSSEQYF.

As to this clonotype: Because the CDR3's place on the DNA is in doubt, the DNA is left out and the CDR3 is given as listed by TCRdb. V and J are TRBV27 and TRBJ2-1; the table calls TRBD1, which could not be checked here. The CDR3 adds up to 16 amino acids, both ends counted. Germline V gene sequence: CDR1 MNHEY, CDR2 SMNVEV (reference sequence). The CDR3 is CASSFFGAGYYNEQFF.

Comments on this clonotype: A clone one base away is much larger, so this may be a read error. This likely comes from a read error, as the CDR3 has no conserved phenylalanine or tryptophan at its end. The genes are TRBV7-2 and TRBJ2-5, with 10 bases aligning to TRBD1. Germline V gene data show CDR1 as SGHTA and CDR2 as FQGNSA. The CDR3 consists of 15 residues. V shed 2 bases, J shed 5 bases, and the junction held 5 bases outside the gene matches. This CDR3 is CASSLKGQGWETQYC. CDR3 DNA: TGTGCCAGCAGCTTAAAGGGACAGGGGTGGGAGACCCAGTACTGC.

This clonotype was recorded many times. The J gene is TRBJ2-4, the V gene TRBV20-1; 8 nucleotides agree with TRBD1. Per germline, CDR1 DFQATT and CDR2 SNEGSKA (reference sequence). The CDR3 extends over 16 amino acids. Trimming removed 1 base from V and 1 base from J; junction bases left unmatched: 6. The CDR3 is CSARGPGGAAKNIQYF. The CDR3 DNA sequence: TGCAGTGCTAGAGGACCAGGGGGCGCCGCCAAAAACATTCAGTACTTC.

The V call is TRBV25-1, the J call TRBJ2-1; D unclear. The CDR3 runs 13 residues. Per the germline V gene, CDR1 is MGHDK and CDR2 is SYGVNS. Trimming took off 1 base at V and 9 bases at J, with 10 bases between the two ends. The DNA of the CDR3 is TGTGCCAGCAGTGAATTTCTAGTAGGTGAGCAGTTCTTC. Amino acid sequence: CASSEFLVGEQFF.

Worth noting for this clonotype: A much bigger clone sits one base away, suggesting this may be a read error. The chain has TRBV28 and TRBJ2-3; D not certain. The CDR3 has 15 amino acids. Germline CDR1 and CDR2: MDHEN and SYDVKM. V was trimmed by 3 bases and J by 2 bases, leaving 12 bases between them. The CDR3 nucleotides are TGTGCCAGCAGTTTCCAGATAGCTTTCACAGATACGCAGTATTTT. Its translation is CASSFQIAFTDTQYF.

About this clonotype itself: A clone one base away is much larger, so this may be a read error. The rearrangement uses TRBV5-1 and TRBJ2-2, with a possible D match to TRBD2 (5 bases). The germline gives CDR1 SGHRS, CDR2 YFSETQ. This CDR3 region has 14 residues. The DNA for the CDR3 is TGCGCCAGCGGCTTGGACGAGGGCCTAAGGGAGCTGTTTTTT. Residues: CASGLDEGLRELFF. Variable domain in full (rest from reference TRBV5-1 and TRBJ2-2): KAGVTQTPRYLIKTRGQQVTLSCSPISGHRSVSWYQQTPGQGLQFLFEYFSETQRNKGNFPGRFSGRQFSNSRSEMNVSTLELGDSALYLCASGLDEGLRELFFGEGSRLTVL.

In this sample, this clonotype turned up many times. This chain connects TRBV7-8 to TRBJ2-3; D is perhaps TRBD2 (7 bases). The CDR3 extends over 16 amino acids. Germline CDR1 is SGHVS and CDR2 is FQNEAQ. Deletions cut 0 bases from V and 5 bases from J, with 15 bases between. CDR3: CASSLALLRGGDTQYF. CDR3 coding DNA: TGTGCCAGCAGCTTAGCGCTGTTGAGGGGGGGAGATACGCAGTATTTT.

This clonotype has at least ten counts. The chain joins TRBV3-1 to TRBJ2-3, with 10 bases matching TRBD1. The CDR3 loop spans 18 amino acids. The germline V gene has CDR1 LGHDT and CDR2 YNNKEL (reference sequence). Unmatched junction bases numbered 12, after V lost 3 bases and J lost 3 bases. The CDR3 nucleotides read TGTGCCAGCAGCCACCGTTTCCGGGGGACAGGGGTTACAGATACGCAGTATTTT. Protein: CASSHRFRGTGVTDTQYF.

This clonotype was counted a few times. The CDR3 is CAINPGTSIAGYTF. CDR3 nucleotide sequence: TGTGCCATCAATCCCGGGACAAGCATTGCTGGCTACACCTTC. The chain carries TRBV10-3 and TRBJ1-2, with a tentative D call TRBD1 (6 bases). The CDR3 length is 14 residues. Germline CDR1 reads ENHRY; CDR2 reads SYGVKD. V was clipped by 7 bases and J by 7 bases, with 19 bases between them.

This clonotype was seen ten or more times. The chain employs TRBV28 and TRBJ2-7; weak D call: TRBD2 (5 bases). Germline V gene data show CDR1 as MDHEN and CDR2 as SYDVKM. Trimming pared 6 bases from V and 7 bases from J, leaving 31 bases between. The CDR3 extends over 18 amino acids. CDR3 coding DNA: TGTGCCAGCAGCGCCCCCTCATTCTTTTTGGCTAGCTTGAGGGAGCAGTACTTC. Protein sequence: CASSAPSFFLASLREQYF.

The chain links TRBV20-1 to TRBJ2-7; 15 positions match TRBD2. The length of the CDR3 is 13 residues. Germline trimming cut 6 bases from V and 4 bases from J; bases unmatched to any gene: 1. Germline loops: CDR1 DFQATT, CDR2 SNEGSKA (reference sequence). CDR3 in amino acids: CSAGTSGRYEQYF. CDR3 coding DNA: TGCAGTGCCGGGACTAGCGGGAGGTACGAGCAGTACTTC.

The J gene is TRBJ2-3, the V gene TRBV27, with a weak D call TRBD1 (5 bases). Trimming left V 6 bases short and J 6 bases short, with 16 bases between. Germline CDR1 MNHEY, CDR2 SMNVEV (reference sequence). The CDR3 has 14 residues. CDR3 region: CASRPTQGLDTQYF. As DNA, the CDR3 is TGTGCCAGCAGGCCGACCCAGGGTTTGGATACGCAGTATTTT.

The CDR3 nucleotides are TGCAGTGCTAGCGGGAGGGCCGAGGTTGAGCAGTTCTTC. Protein: CSASGRAEVEQFF. This chain joins TRBV20-1 and TRBJ2-1, with 8 bases that match TRBD2. Germline CDR1 is DFQATT and CDR2 is SNEGSKA (reference sequence). With V trimmed by 3 bases and J by 9 bases, 7 bases remained unmatched. The CDR3 sequence is 13 residues long.